This entry describes one T cell receptor (beta chain). The antigen remains unidentified. It was CD45RO-negative cells, positively selected for CCR7, that made up naive CD8 cells, with terminally differentiated effector memory CD45RA+ cells excluded. The genomic DNA of each subset was split evenly across several immunoSEQ plates. A 200 ng quantity of DNA, roughly 29,000 T cell genomes, went into the sorted-subset replicate PCRs. Repertoires were generated with immunoSEQ multiplex PCR, while TCRdb's copy carries only in-frame clones and drops some. This table holds around 1.9 million clones, about 92% found once. These data belong to a study of shared clonotypes between healthy human individuals. Whole-study context: Per donor, three plates held CD4 naive cells, three held CD4 memory, two held CD8 naive and one held CD8 memory.

The V segment lost 0 bases and the J segment 4 bases; nucleotides outside the gene matches: 4. The CDR3 has 16 amino acids. Germline V gene sequence: CDR1 SNHLY, CDR2 FYNNEI. Study-wide points: Larger estimated richness was generally seen in naive subsets than in memory subsets.

The receptor comes from a young man in good health. Some clones in this sample may be carry-over from other donors' samples. The sequenced material came from naive CD8+ T cells from PBMCs. V usage is TRBV2 and J usage is TRBJ2-1; TRBD2 agrees at 9 bases. The CDR3 is CASSEASGSLYNEQFF. DNA for the CDR3: TGTGCCAGCAGTGAAGCTAGCGGGAGTCTGTACAATGAGCAGTTCTTC.